Shown below are 14 T cell receptor beta chains from a single sample sequenced in a study of T and B cells in COVID-19 patients. Blood genomic DNA input for TRB amplification was about 250-550 ng. BIOMED2 TRB-A/B primer pools were used in multiplex TRB PCR. TCRdb passed the multiplex PCR reads through MiXCR, listing each CDR3 protein once. This sample has about 5,400 distinct CDR3 sequences, with 27% found just once. The source material was blood. These TCRs come from a human donor with active COVID-19.

This clonotype is judged medium-sized (0.01 to 0.1%). The chain links TRBV6-6 to TRBJ2-3, with no clear D. V dropped 0 bases and J dropped 0 bases, with 7 bases sitting between them. Germline CDR1 and CDR2: MNHNY and SVGAGI (reference sequence). The CDR3 has 15 residues. The CDR3, as DNA: TGTGCCAGCAGTTACTCGAAGGGTAGCACAGATACGCAGTATTTT. Amino acid sequence: CASSYSKGSTDTQYF.

The CDR3 DNA sequence: TGTGCCAGCAGGCGGGACGGGGGTGGCTACACCTTC. This codes for CASRRDGGGYTF. This rearrangement joins TRBV2 to TRBJ1-2, with D perhaps matching TRBD1 (5 bases). Germline V lookup: CDR1 SNHLY, CDR2 FYNNEI. CDR3 length: 12 residues. The V end lost 6 bases, the J end lost 7 bases, and 12 bases lay between the germline ends.

The table lists this clonotype with a few counts. An end of the junction differs from the germline gene, which may be a read error. The chain has TRBV20-1 and TRBJ2-1; D may match TRBD1 or TRBD2 (7 bases each). This CDR3 spans 15 amino acids. Germline V gene sequence: CDR1 DFQATT, CDR2 SNEGSKA (reference sequence). The CDR3 DNA reads as TGCAGTGCCGGGGAGGGGGCAGGATCCTACGATGAGCAGTTCTTC. Translating it yields CSAGEGAGSYDEQFF.

V usage is TRBV5-6 and J usage is TRBJ2-7; D might be TRBD1 (6 bases). CDR3 length: 14 residues. V dropped 0 bases and J dropped 3 bases, with 10 bases sitting between them. Germline CDR1 and CDR2: SGHDT and YYEEEE. DNA for the CDR3: TGTGCCAGCAGCTTGGGCCAGGGGCTCTACGAGCAGTACTTC. Translating it yields CASSLGQGLYEQYF.

This clonotype was counted many times. The chain has TRBV14 and TRBJ2-7; a weak D match, TRBD1 (6 bases). This CDR3 region has 14 residues. Trimming removed 1 base from V and 6 bases from J, with 13 bases in between. Germline values: CDR1 SGHDN, CDR2 FVKESK. CDR3: CASSQVRGTSEQYF. CDR3 in DNA: TGTGCCAGCAGCCAAGTGAGGGGGACAAGCGAGCAGTACTTC.

By share, this clonotype ranks as medium-sized. The V call is TRBV5-5, the J call TRBJ1-5; TRBD1 is a possible D gene (6 bases). The length of the CDR3 is 14 residues. Trimming shortened V by 0 bases and J by 4 bases, and 8 bases separated the two germline ends. Germline V gives CDR1 SGHKS, CDR2 YYEKEE (reference sequence). The CDR3 here is CASSLGQANQPQHF. Here the CDR3 DNA reads TGTGCCAGCAGCTTGGGACAGGCTAATCAGCCCCAGCATTTT.

V is TRBV20-1 and J is TRBJ1-1, with 7 bases fitting TRBD1. Germline CDR1 DFQATT, CDR2 SNEGSKA (reference sequence). The trim removed 0 bases at V and 1 base at J, leaving 5 bases unmatched. The CDR3 sequence is 15 residues long. CDR3 DNA sequence: TGCAGTGCTAGAGATCCCAGGGGGGCGAACACTGAAGCTTTCTTT. Encoded protein: CSARDPRGANTEAFF.

This clonotype appeared a single time. The chain is built from TRBV5-6 and TRBJ2-1; the D is unclear. This CDR3 spans 13 amino acids. Trimming shortened V by 6 bases and J by 8 bases, and 15 bases separated the two germline ends. CDR1 SGHDT and CDR2 YYEEEE come from the germline V gene. As DNA, the CDR3 is TGTGCCAGCATCCCCGGTAGCCCACATGAGCAGTTCTTC. This sequence encodes CASIPGSPHEQFF.

In DNA form, the CDR3 reads TGCGCCAGCAGCTTGGCCGAGAGAACCTACGAGCAGTACTTC. Its protein is CASSLAERTYEQYF. The chain joins TRBV5-1 to TRBJ2-7; D gene uncertain. The CDR3 consists of 14 residues. The V end lost 0 bases, the J end lost 2 bases, and 9 bases lay between the germline ends. Germline loops: CDR1 SGHRS, CDR2 YFSETQ. Based on the CDR3 plus reference TRBV5-1 and TRBJ2-7, the full variable domain is KAGVTQTPRYLIKTRGQQVTLSCSPISGHRSVSWYQQTPGQGLQFLFEYFSETQRNKGNFPGRFSGRQFSNSRSEMNVSTLELGDSALYLCASSLAERTYEQYFGPGTRLTVT.

This clonotype is medium-sized by share. V is TRBV6-5 and J is TRBJ2-5, with unresolved D. Germline V gene sequence: CDR1 MNHEY, CDR2 SVGAGI. The CDR3 covers 12 residues. V lost 5 bases and J lost 5, with 9 bases in between. CDR3 coding DNA: TGTGCCAGCAGTGTACGTCGGGAGACCCAGTACTTC. Encoded protein: CASSVRRETQYF.

V usage is TRBV11-3 and J usage is TRBJ2-5; possible D gene TRBD2, 5 bases. Germline CDR1 is SGHNT and CDR2 is YENEEA. The CDR3 runs to 13 residues. V gave up 1 base and J gave up 3 bases, with 6 bases separating them. CDR3 DNA: TGTGCCAGCAGCTTAGCGAGGGAAGAGACCCAGTACTTC. Translating it yields CASSLAREETQYF.

V usage is TRBV5-1 and J usage is TRBJ1-4; D unresolved. The CDR3 sequence is 14 residues long. V was pared by 4 bases and J by 5 bases, with 12 bases between. CDR1 is SGHRS, CDR2 YFSETQ, per germline. The CDR3 DNA is TGCGCCAGCAGCCCCTGGGAGCTGAATGAAAAACTGTTTTTT. This encodes CASSPWELNEKLFF.

Remarks on this clonotype: A much larger clone sits a single nucleotide away, making a read error possible. The chain recombines TRBV19 with TRBJ1-5; D uncertain. This CDR3 is built from 15 residues. Germline assignment: CDR1 LNHDA and CDR2 SQIVND (reference sequence). This CDR3 reads CASSTNYQSNQPRHF. The CDR3 DNA sequence: TGTGCCAGTAGTACAAATTATCAAAGCAATCAGCCCCGGCATTTT.

This rearrangement joins TRBV11-3 to TRBJ2-3; the D is unclear. Germline loops: CDR1 SGHNT, CDR2 YENEEA. The V and J ends lost 5 bases and 2 bases respectively, with 8 bases between them. CDR3 length: 13 residues. The CDR3 spells CASSPRHTDTQYF. The CDR3 nucleotides read TGTGCCAGCAGCCCCCGTCACACAGATACGCAGTATTTT.